Listed here are 18 T cell receptor beta chains from one sample, sequenced in a study of T cells in tuberculosis. After thawing and overnight rest, PBMC were stained with GMM-loaded CD1B tetramer, viability dye and anti-CD3 for sorting. C32 glucose monomycolate from Rhodococcus equi was loaded onto the CD1B tetramers. Profiled with immunoSEQ multiplex PCR; TCRdb holds only in-frame clones, not every one. The sample lists more than 45,000 clones; roughly 86% were seen once. Sample: CD1b-GMM tetramer-negative cells sorted from PBMCs. The source is an adult woman with latent tuberculosis.

The chain's CDR3 is CASSNLGGEYRYTF. The CDR3 nucleotides are TGCGCCAGCAGCAATCTGGGGGGAGAATATCGCTACACCTTC. This chain uses TRBV5-1 with TRBJ1-2, with a tentative D call TRBD1 (5 bases). Trimming shortened V by 4 bases and J by 9 bases, and 19 bases separated the two germline ends. The CDR3 runs to 14 residues. Germline V CDR1 and CDR2: SGHRS, YFSETQ.

This CDR3 is CASSLGTGSDTQYF. The CDR3 DNA follows: TGTGCCAGCAGCTTAGGGACAGGGTCAGATACGCAGTATTTT. The chain recombines TRBV7-8 with TRBJ2-3, with TRBD1 identical over 8 bases. Trimming took 1 base from V and 4 from J; bases not matched to a gene: 1. The CDR3 is made up of 14 amino acids. Germline loops: CDR1 SGHVS, CDR2 FQNEAQ. The complete variable domain, with remaining parts taken from reference TRBV7-8 and TRBJ2-3, reads GAGVSQSPRYKVAKRGQDVALRCDPISGHVSLFWYQQALGQGPEFLTYFQNEAQLDKSGLPSDRFFAERPEGSVSTLKIQRTQQEDSAVYLCASSLGTGSDTQYFGPGTRLTVL.

The CDR3 sequence: CASRKTGIEGYTF. The CDR3 coding sequence is TGTGCCAGCAGAAAAACAGGGATCGAGGGCTACACCTTC. The chain combines TRBV28 with TRBJ1-2; the D gene is possibly TRBD1 (6 bases). Trimming took 6 bases from V and 8 from J, leaving 16 bases between them. The CDR3 is 13 amino acids. From germline, CDR1 is MDHEN and CDR2 SYDVKM.

This chain links TRBV11-1 with TRBJ1-2, with D tentatively TRBD1 (5 bases). Germline CDR1 and CDR2: SGHAT and FQDESV (reference sequence). Trimming removed 5 bases at V and 7 bases at J, with 14 bases between. The CDR3 covers 13 residues. The DNA of the CDR3 is TGTGCCAGCAGCAAAGACAACCAGGGTGGCTACACCTTC. Its translation is CASSKDNQGGYTF.

This sequence joins TRBV28 and TRBJ1-2; the match to TRBD1 covers 9 bases. The V and J ends lost 7 bases and 2 bases, in that order; junction bases with no gene match: 11. CDR1 is MDHEN, CDR2 SYDVKM, per germline. This CDR3 is built from 16 residues. Here the CDR3 reads CASTQTRDRANYGYTF. In DNA, the CDR3 is TGTGCCAGCACCCAGACCCGGGACAGGGCGAACTATGGCTACACCTTC.

V usage is TRBV7-2 and J usage is TRBJ2-2; 10 bases match TRBD1. J gave up 5 bases and V 1 base, and 4 bases lay outside the gene matches. Germline V lookup: CDR1 SGHTA, CDR2 FQGNSA. The CDR3 is made up of 16 amino acids. CDR3 coding DNA: TGTGCCAGCAGCTTAGTGACAGGGGGCTTGACCGGGGAGCTGTTTTTT. It is translated as CASSLVTGGLTGELFF.

J is TRBJ2-6 and V is TRBV18; 13 bases line up with TRBD2. V was pared by 3 bases and J by 0 bases, with 5 bases of the junction left unmatched. The CDR3 has 19 residues. Germline CDR1 reads KGHSH; CDR2 reads LQKENI. The CDR3, as DNA: TGTGCCAGCTCACCGTGGACTAGCGGGGGAGTCTCTGGGGCCAACGTCCTGACTTTC. This codes for CASSPWTSGGVSGANVLTF.

The gene calls are TRBV21-1 and TRBJ1-3; no DNA check was done on the table's D call, TRBD1. TRBV21-1 is termed a pseudogene. This CDR3 contains 17 residues. This CDR3 is CASNRSPTVNSGNTIYF. CDR3 DNA: TGTGCCAGCAACAGAAGCCCGACGGTAAACTCTGGAAACACCATATATTTT.

J is TRBJ2-3 and V is TRBV27, with 8 bases identical to TRBD2. This CDR3 spans 15 amino acids. The V gene's germline CDR1 is MNHEY and CDR2 SMNVEV (reference sequence). V gave up 2 bases and J gave up 3 bases; unmatched junction bases: 4. CDR3 in DNA: TGTGCCAGCAGTTTACCGGGACTAGGAACAGATACGCAGTATTTT. Residues: CASSLPGLGTDTQYF.

The V and J genes are TRBV7-9 and TRBJ2-3; 7 bases fit TRBD2. The germline V gene has CDR1 SEHNR and CDR2 FQNEAQ (reference sequence). CDR3 length: 16 amino acids. V dropped 2 bases and J dropped 3; count of bases not matched to a gene: 8. CDR3 DNA sequence: TGTGCCAGCAGCTTACAACGCGGGGGAAGGACAGATACGCAGTATTTT. Protein: CASSLQRGGRTDTQYF.

The rearrangement joins TRBV15 to TRBJ2-5, with D uncertain. The CDR3 runs 15 residues. Trimming cost V 0 bases and J 5 bases, with 13 bases left between them. Per germline, CDR1 LNHNV and CDR2 YYDKDF (reference sequence). As DNA, the CDR3 is TGTGCCACCAGCAGAGATCTACCTAGATCGGAGACCCAGTACTTC. Protein: CATSRDLPRSETQYF.

V and J are TRBV4-3 and TRBJ1-2; possibly TRBD1 for D (5 bases). The ends were cut back, 0 bases at V and 3 bases at J, with 17 bases in the middle. This CDR3 is built from 17 residues. CDR1 LGHNA and CDR2 YSLEER come from the germline V gene. As DNA, the CDR3 is TGCGCCAGCAGCCAAGAAAAGCCAGGGCGGTTCGACTATGGCTACACCTTC. This codes for CASSQEKPGRFDYGYTF.

This chain links TRBV6-5 with TRBJ2-7, with 10 bases lining up with TRBD2. V trimming: 6 bases; J trimming: 4 bases; junction bases outside the gene matches: 3. Per germline, CDR1 MNHEY and CDR2 SVGAGI. The CDR3 spans 13 residues. The CDR3 region has the DNA TGTGCCAGCAGCCAGCGGGAGGGGTACGAGCAGTACTTC. Protein product: CASSQREGYEQYF.

The chain employs TRBV29-1 and TRBJ2-7; TRBD1 aligns across 7 bases. After removal of 1 base from V and 0 bases from J, the junction contained 0 bases not matched to a gene. This CDR3 region has 13 residues. Germline loops: CDR1 SQVTM, CDR2 ANQGSEA. CDR3 protein: CSVEGDSSYEQYF. In nucleotides, the CDR3 is TGCAGCGTTGAAGGGGACAGCTCCTACGAGCAGTACTTC.

This clone has a handful of counts. This rearrangement joins TRBV4-3 to TRBJ1-5; the D gene is possibly TRBD1 (6 bases). The CDR3 is 15 residues long. Germline V gene data show CDR1 as LGHNA and CDR2 as YSLEER. V lost 6 bases, J lost 0 bases, and 12 bases lay in between. As DNA, the CDR3 is TGCGCCAGCAGATTCGACAGGTATAGCAATCAGCCCCAGCATTTT. As protein: CASRFDRYSNQPQHF.

The chain carries TRBV10-2 and TRBJ1-5; D unclear. Trimming removed 6 bases from V and 6 bases from J, with 21 bases in between. This CDR3 comprises 16 residues. Germline V CDR1 and CDR2: WSHSY, SAAADI. The CDR3 coding sequence is TGCGCCAGCAGCCACCTGGGAGTGCAGGCGCCTCAGCCCCAGCATTTT. Encoded protein: CASSHLGVQAPQPQHF.

The gene calls are TRBV7-2 and TRBJ1-2; no clear D. CDR1 is SGHTA and CDR2 is FQGNSA in the germline V gene. This CDR3 contains 15 residues. Trimming pared 3 bases from V and 0 bases from J, leaving 11 bases between. The CDR3 DNA follows: TGTGCCAGCAGCTTTTATGCGGCTTCTAACTATGGCTACACCTTC. It encodes CASSFYAASNYGYTF.

This chain uses TRBV13 with TRBJ1-5; 7 nucleotides agree with TRBD1. CDR3 length: 13 amino acids. Germline trimming cut 4 bases from V and 7 bases from J; bases unmatched to any gene: 4. The germline V gene has CDR1 PRHDT and CDR2 FYEKMQ (reference sequence). The DNA for the CDR3 is TGTGCCAGCAGCTCGACAGGGAGCCAGCCCCAGCATTTT. Translating gives CASSSTGSQPQHF.